This T cell receptor (beta chain) originates from a study of control samples from healthy donors and cancer patients. Germline CDR1 is SGHRS and CDR2 is YFSETQ. This CDR3 is 14 amino acids long. The ends were cut back, 4 bases at V and 1 base at J, with 11 bases in the middle. Clones were read by immunoSEQ multiplex PCR, and TCRdb kept only the in-frame ones, dropping some. Seen here are about 95,000 clones, around 85% observed once, and the top ten hold more than 15%. This TCR derives from a man younger than 45 in good health. The V call is TRBV5-1, the J call TRBJ1-1; D may be TRBD1 (6 bases). The sample was blood. CDR3 loop: CASSVQTGNTEAFF. The DNA for the CDR3 is TGCGCCAGCAGCGTACAGACAGGGAACACTGAAGCTTTCTTT.